This TCR beta chain came from a study of OX40 agonist ivuxolimab in advanced cancers. CDR3 length: 17 residues. Germline V gene data show CDR1 as MNHEY and CDR2 as SMNVEV (reference sequence). Trimming left V 1 base short and J 1 base short, with 14 bases between. Sequencing used immunoSEQ multiplex PCR; TCRdb keeps in-frame clones, though not all of them. The data hold 70,000 or so clones, with roughly nine tenths observed a single time. This sequence originates from an adult with an advanced solid tumor such as melanoma, head and neck, liver or kidney cancer. The source was CD4+ or CD8+ T cells sorted from blood, collected in a trial of the OX40 agonist ivuxolimab. The chain links TRBV27 to TRBJ1-5; D remains ambiguous. DNA for the CDR3: TGTGCCAGCAGTTTATTACCCCTCAGAGGGAGCAATCAGCCCCAGCATTTT. Translation gives CASSLLPLRGSNQPQHF.